This T cell receptor (beta chain) was sequenced in a study of blood T cell repertoires in COVID-19. Background on the study: Samples of COVID-19 (acute and convalescent) were obtained from the United States, Italy and Spain. T cells, B-cell-depleted T cells, or PBMCs supplied cDNA or gDNA.

The length of the CDR3 is 13 residues. Germline values: CDR1 LNHDA, CDR2 SQIVND (reference sequence). Trimming removed 0 bases at V and 0 bases at J, with 2 bases between. Per the study methods: Reference gene primers were amplified, and this amplification served to estimate nucleated cell counts. Clones were read by immunoSEQ multiplex PCR, and TCRdb kept only the in-frame ones, dropping some. The V and J calls and the clone size are those of that table, but D and trimming were determined from the DNA. The sample holds about 270,000 clones, about nine tenths seen once. This receptor was taken from a man aged 40-50 years with active or convalescent COVID-19. The chain employs TRBV19 and TRBJ1-2; D is unresolved. The sample comprised peripheral blood. CDR3 region: CASSIDTNYGYTF. The CDR3 DNA sequence: TGTGCCAGTAGTATAGACACTAACTATGGCTACACCTTC.